The T cell receptor beta chain under discussion was sequenced for a study of shared clonotypes between healthy human individuals. Across the study: Three CD4 naive, three CD4 memory, two CD8 naive and one CD8 memory plate were used per donor.

Trimming removed 7 bases from V and 8 bases from J, with 18 bases in between. CDR1 is MDHEN, CDR2 SYDVKM, per germline. This CDR3 region has 14 residues. Findings and limits, study-wide: Against clonotypes common to all four donors, non-shared ones had lower generation probabilities.

Measured with immunoSEQ multiplex PCR; TCRdb has only the in-frame clones, and not every one. In the table there are some 1.4 million clones, 95% to 97% of which are singletons. As concerns this clone: The antigen remains unidentified.

The rearrangement uses TRBV28 and TRBJ2-1; D gene unclear. The sequence came from a man in his thirties or forties in good health. Sequencing used naive CD4+ T cells sorted from blood. Subset specified: CD45RA+ positively selected. Here the CDR3 reads CASISYARSDEQFF. DNA of the CDR3: TGTGCCAGCATATCGTACGCCCGAAGCGATGAGCAGTTCTTC.